This T cell receptor (beta chain) was profiled in a study of T cells in Graves' hyperthyroidism and ophthalmopathy. Patients were excluded because of uncontrolled infection, other autoimmune disease, pregnancy or lactation. The CDR3 is 15 amino acids. Trimming took off 0 bases at V and 7 bases at J, with 14 bases between the two ends. Germline V CDR1 and CDR2: KGHDR, SFDVKD. The source material, RNA transcripts, was used to amplify TCR beta CDR3 regions. Using the HTBI primer set, a first-round RT-PCR was run on the TCR CDR3. TCRdb processed the multiplex PCR reads anew with MiXCR; each CDR3 protein has one entry. The table records 610,000 or so distinct CDR3 sequences, around 45% of them present only once.

Sequenced sample: peripheral blood or thyroid tissue (not recorded which). The receptor was derived from a woman between 18 and 29 years old with Graves' hyperthyroidism. The V and J genes are TRBV24-1 and TRBJ1-2, with D perhaps TRBD1 (5 bases). CDR3 DNA: TGTGCCACCAGTGATTTGCCAGCGGGCACAGGTGGCTACACCTTC. This sequence encodes CATSDLPAGTGGYTF.